These 2 T cell receptor beta chains were all obtained from the same sample, sequenced in a study of patients and donors after allogeneic stem cell transplantation. MiXCR was run by TCRdb on the RT-PCR reads, yielding one entry per CDR3 protein. The table has roughly 960,000 distinct CDR3 sequences, 18% seen once. The sample consisted of blood, either unsorted or a sorted T cell fraction (not recorded which). These receptors were taken from a human donor who was either an allogeneic HSCT recipient or a stem cell or donor lymphocyte infusion donor (not recorded which). It is not recorded whose cells these are; they may come from a transplant donor.

This clonotype was observed a few times. The J gene is TRBJ1-1, the V gene TRBV10-3, with TRBD1 as a possible D gene (5 bases). This CDR3 has 14 amino acids. Germline V CDR1 and CDR2: ENHRY, SYGVKD. V was pared by 7 bases and J by 1 base, with 13 bases between. The CDR3 DNA reads TGTGCCATCACGCGGGAGAGGGGGAACACTGAAGCTTTCTTT. It is translated as CAITRERGNTEAFF.

There are a few counts of this clonotype. The V call is TRBV5-6, the J call TRBJ2-2; D is unresolved. Trimming cost V 6 bases and J 2 bases, with 11 bases left between them. The CDR3 spans 14 residues. Germline values: CDR1 SGHDT, CDR2 YYEEEE. The CDR3 DNA is TGTGCCAGCATCCCCACGAGTAACACCGGGGAGCTGTTTTTT. Translated: CASIPTSNTGELFF.